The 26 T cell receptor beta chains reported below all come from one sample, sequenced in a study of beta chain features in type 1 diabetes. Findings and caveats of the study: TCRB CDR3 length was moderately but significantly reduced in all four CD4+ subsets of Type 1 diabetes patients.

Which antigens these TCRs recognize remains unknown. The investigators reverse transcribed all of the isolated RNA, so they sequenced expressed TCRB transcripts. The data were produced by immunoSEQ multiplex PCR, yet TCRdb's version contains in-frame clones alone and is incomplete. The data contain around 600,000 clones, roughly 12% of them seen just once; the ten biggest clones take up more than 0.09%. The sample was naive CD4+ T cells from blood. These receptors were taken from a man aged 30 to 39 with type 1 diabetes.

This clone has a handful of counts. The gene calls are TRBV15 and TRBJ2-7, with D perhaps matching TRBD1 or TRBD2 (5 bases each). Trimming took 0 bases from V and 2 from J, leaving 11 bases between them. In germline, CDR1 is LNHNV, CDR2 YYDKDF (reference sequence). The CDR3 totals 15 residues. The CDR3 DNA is TGTGCCACCAGCAGAGATCGTAGAGGGGCCTACGAGCAGTACTTC. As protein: CATSRDRRGAYEQYF. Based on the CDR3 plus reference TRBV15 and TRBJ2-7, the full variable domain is DAMVIQNPRYQVTQFGKPVTLSCSQTLNHNVMYWYQQKSSQAPKLLFHYYDKDFNNEADTPDNFQSRRPNTSFCFLDIRSPGLGDTAMYLCATSRDRRGAYEQYFGPGTRLTVT.

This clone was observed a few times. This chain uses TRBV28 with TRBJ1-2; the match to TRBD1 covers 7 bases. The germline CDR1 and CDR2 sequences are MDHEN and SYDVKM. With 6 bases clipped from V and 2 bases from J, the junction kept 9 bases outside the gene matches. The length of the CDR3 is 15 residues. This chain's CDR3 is CASRRYPGQNYGYTF. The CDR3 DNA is TGTGCCAGCAGGCGATACCCGGGACAGAACTATGGCTACACCTTC.

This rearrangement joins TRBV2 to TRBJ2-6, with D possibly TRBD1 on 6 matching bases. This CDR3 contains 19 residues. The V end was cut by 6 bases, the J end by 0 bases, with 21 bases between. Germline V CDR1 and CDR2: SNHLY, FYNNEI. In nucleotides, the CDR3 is TGTGCCAGCAGGGGTAGACAGGCCGTATGGAGCTCTGGGGCCAACGTCCTGACTTTC. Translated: CASRGRQAVWSSGANVLTF.

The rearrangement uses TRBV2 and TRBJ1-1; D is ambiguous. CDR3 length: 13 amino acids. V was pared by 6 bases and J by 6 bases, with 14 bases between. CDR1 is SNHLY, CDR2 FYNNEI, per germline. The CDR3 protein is CASSDQGRAEAFF. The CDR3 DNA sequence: TGTGCCAGCAGCGACCAAGGACGAGCTGAAGCTTTCTTT.

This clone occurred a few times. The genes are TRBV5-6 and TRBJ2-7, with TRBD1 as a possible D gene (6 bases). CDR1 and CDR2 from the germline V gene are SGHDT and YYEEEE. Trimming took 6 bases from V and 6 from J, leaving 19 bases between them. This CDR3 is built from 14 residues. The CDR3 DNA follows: TGTGCCAGCAACAAAGGACAGCCCTCGGTCGAGCAGTACTTC. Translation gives CASNKGQPSVEQYF. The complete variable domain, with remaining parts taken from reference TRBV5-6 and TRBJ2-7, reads DAGVTQSPTHLIKTRGQQVTLRCSPKSGHDTVSWYQQALGQGPQFIFQYYEEEERQRGNFPDRFSGHQFPNYSSELNVNALLLGDSALYLCASNKGQPSVEQYFGPGTRLTVT.

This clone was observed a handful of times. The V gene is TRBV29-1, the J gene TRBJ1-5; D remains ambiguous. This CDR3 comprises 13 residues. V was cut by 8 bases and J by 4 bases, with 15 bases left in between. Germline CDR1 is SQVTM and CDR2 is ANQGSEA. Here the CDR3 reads CSPVRTANQPQHF. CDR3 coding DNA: TGCAGCCCAGTGAGGACGGCTAATCAGCCCCAGCATTTT.

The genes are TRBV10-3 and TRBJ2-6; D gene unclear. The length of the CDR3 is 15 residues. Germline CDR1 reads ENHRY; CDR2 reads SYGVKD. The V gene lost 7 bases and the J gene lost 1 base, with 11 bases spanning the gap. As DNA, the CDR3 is TGTGCCATCACCTCCCGGTGGTCTGGGGCCAACGTCCTGACTTTC. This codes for CAITSRWSGANVLTF.

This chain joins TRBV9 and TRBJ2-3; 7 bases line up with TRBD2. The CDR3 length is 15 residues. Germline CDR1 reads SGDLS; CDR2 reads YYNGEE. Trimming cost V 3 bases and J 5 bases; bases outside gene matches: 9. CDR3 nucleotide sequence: TGTGCCAGCAGCGATTCAGCGGGGTGGAGAGATACGCAGTATTTT. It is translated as CASSDSAGWRDTQYF.

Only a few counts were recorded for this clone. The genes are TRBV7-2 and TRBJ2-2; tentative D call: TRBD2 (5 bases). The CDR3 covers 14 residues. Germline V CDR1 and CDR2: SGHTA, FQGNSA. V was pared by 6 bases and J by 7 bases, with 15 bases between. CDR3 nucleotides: TGTGCCAGCAGTCCGCAGGAGGTGTACGGGGAGCTGTTTTTT. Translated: CASSPQEVYGELFF.

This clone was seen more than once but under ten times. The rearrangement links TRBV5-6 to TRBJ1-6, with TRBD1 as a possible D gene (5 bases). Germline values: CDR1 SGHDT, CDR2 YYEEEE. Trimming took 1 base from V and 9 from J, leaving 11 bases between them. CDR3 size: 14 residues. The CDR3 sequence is CASSLNWGTSPLHF. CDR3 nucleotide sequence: TGTGCCAGCAGCTTGAATTGGGGGACTTCACCCCTCCACTTT. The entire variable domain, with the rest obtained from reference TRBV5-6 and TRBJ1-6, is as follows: DAGVTQSPTHLIKTRGQQVTLRCSPKSGHDTVSWYQQALGQGPQFIFQYYEEEERQRGNFPDRFSGHQFPNYSSELNVNALLLGDSALYLCASSLNWGTSPLHFGNGTRLTVT.

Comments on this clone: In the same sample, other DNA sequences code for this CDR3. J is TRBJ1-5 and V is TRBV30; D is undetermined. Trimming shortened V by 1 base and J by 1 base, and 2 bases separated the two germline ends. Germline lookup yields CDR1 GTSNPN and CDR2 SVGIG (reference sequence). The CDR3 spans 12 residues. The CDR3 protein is CAWSGSNQPQHF. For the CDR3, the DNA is TGTGCCTGGAGTGGCAGCAATCAGCCCCAGCATTTT.

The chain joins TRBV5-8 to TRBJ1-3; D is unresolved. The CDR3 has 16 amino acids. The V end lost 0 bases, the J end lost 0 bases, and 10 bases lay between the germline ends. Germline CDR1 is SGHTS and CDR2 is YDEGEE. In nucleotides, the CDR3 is TGTGCCAGCAGCTTGGGGCAGACGAGCTCTGGAAACACCATATATTTT. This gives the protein CASSLGQTSSGNTIYF.

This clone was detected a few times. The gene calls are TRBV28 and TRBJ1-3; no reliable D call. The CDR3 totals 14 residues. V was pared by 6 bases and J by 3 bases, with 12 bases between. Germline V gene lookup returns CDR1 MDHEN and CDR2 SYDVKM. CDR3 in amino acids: CASSPHSVGNTIYF. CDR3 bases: TGTGCCAGCAGCCCGCACAGCGTTGGAAACACCATATATTTT.

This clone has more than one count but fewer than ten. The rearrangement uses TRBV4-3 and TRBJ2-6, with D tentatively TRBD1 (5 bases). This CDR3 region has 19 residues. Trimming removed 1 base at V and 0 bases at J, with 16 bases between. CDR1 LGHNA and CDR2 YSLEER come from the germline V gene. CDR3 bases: TGCGCCAGCAGCCAAGTTTTTACAGGCCCCAGCTCTGGGGCCAACGTCCTGACTTTC. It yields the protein CASSQVFTGPSSGANVLTF.

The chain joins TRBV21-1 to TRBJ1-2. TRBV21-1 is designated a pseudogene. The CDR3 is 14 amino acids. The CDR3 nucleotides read TGTGCCAGCAGCAGCCTAGGCGGGGGTCAGGGCTACACCTTC. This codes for CASSSLGGGQGYTF.

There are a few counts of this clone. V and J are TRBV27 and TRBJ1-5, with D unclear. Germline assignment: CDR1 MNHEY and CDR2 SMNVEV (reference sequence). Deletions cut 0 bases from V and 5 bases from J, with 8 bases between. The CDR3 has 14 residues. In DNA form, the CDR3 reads TGTGCCAGCAGTTTATCGAGTCAGCATCAGCCCCAGCATTTT. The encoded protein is CASSLSSQHQPQHF.

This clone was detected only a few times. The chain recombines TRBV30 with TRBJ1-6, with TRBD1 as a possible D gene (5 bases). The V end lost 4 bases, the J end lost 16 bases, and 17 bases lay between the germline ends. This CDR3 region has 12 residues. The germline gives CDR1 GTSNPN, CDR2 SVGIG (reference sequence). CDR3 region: CAWTGSGEILHF. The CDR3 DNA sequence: TGTGCCTGGACAGGGTCCGGGGAAATTCTCCACTTT.

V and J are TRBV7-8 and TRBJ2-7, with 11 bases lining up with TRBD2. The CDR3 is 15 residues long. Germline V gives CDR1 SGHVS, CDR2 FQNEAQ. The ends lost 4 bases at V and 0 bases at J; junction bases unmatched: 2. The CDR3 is CASSSTSGVSYEQYF. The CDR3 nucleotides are TGTGCCAGCAGCTCGACTAGCGGGGTCTCCTACGAGCAGTACTTC.

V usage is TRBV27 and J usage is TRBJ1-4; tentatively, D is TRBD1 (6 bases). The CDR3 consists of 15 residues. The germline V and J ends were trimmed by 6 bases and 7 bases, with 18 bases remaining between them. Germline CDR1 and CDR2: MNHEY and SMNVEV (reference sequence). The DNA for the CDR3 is TGTGCCAGCAGGTCCCCCAGGGGTAACGGTGAAAAACTGTTTTTT. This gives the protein CASRSPRGNGEKLFF.

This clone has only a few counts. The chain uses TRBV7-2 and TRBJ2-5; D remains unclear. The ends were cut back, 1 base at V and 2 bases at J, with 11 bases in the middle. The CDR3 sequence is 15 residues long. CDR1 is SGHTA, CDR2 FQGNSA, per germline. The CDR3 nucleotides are TGTGCCAGCAGCTTAGTTGCGGCAGGACAAGAGACCCAGTACTTC. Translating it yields CASSLVAAGQETQYF.

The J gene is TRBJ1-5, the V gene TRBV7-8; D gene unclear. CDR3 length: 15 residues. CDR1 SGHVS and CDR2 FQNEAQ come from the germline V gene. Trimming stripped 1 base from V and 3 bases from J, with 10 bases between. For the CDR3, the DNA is TGTGCCAGCAGCTTAGATCTGGGATACAATCAGCCCCAGCATTTT. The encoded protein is CASSLDLGYNQPQHF.

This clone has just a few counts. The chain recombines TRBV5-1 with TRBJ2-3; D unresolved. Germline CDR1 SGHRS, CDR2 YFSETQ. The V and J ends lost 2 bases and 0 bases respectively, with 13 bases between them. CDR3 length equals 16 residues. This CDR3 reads CASSFVISSSTDTQYF. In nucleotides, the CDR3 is TGCGCCAGCAGCTTCGTCATCAGTTCTAGCACAGATACGCAGTATTTT.

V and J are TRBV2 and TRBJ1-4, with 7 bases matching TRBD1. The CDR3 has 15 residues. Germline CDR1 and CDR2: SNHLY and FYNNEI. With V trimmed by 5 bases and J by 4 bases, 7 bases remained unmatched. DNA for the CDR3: TGTGCCAGCAGTATACAGGGACAGATTAATGAAAAACTGTTTTTT. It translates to CASSIQGQINEKLFF.

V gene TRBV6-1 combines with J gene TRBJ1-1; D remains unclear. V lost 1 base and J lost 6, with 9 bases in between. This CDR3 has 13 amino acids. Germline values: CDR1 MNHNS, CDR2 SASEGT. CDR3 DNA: TGTGCCAGCAGTGAAGTTCCGAAGGCTGAAGCTTTCTTT. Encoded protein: CASSEVPKAEAFF.

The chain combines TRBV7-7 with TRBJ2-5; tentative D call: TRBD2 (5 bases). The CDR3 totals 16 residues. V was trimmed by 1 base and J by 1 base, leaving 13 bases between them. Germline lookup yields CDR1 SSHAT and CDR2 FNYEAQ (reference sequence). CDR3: CASSLGGRTFQETQYF. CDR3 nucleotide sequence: TGTGCCAGCAGCTTAGGAGGGCGTACCTTCCAAGAGACCCAGTACTTC.

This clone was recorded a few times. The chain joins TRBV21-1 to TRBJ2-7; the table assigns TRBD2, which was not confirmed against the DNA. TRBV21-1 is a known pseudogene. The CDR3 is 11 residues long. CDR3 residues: CASSKADEQYF. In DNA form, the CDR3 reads TGTGCCAGCAGCAAAGCCGACGAGCAGTACTTC.